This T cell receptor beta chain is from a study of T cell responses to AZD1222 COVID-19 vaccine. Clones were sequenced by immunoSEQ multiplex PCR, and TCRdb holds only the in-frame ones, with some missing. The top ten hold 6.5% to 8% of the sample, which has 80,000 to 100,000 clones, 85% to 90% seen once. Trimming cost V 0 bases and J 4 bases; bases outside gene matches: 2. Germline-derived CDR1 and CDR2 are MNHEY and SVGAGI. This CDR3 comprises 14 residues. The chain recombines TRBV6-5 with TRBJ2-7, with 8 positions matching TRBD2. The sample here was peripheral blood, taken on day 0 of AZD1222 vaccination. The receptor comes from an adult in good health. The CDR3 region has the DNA TGTGCCAGCAGTTACTCGAGCGGGAGTTACGAGCAGTACTTC. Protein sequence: CASSYSSGSYEQYF.